This TCR beta chain stems from a study of identifying expanded T cells in peripheral blood. Study-level points and caveats: Technical replicates showed roughly 1.2 changed clones; about 2 weeks about 16; four weeks 19. Roughly two-week clone count variance significantly increased as total template count grew.

Healthy donors had no documented immune events, such as infections, while sampled. The CDR3 is 15 residues long. Trimming stripped 3 bases from V and 4 bases from J, with 10 bases between. Germline V gene lookup returns CDR1 MGHDK and CDR2 SYGVNS. Concerning this clone: What it binds is not known.

Assay: immunoSEQ multiplex PCR; the TCRdb copy retains only in-frame clones and omits some. The data show approximately 130,000 clones, roughly 82% seen once. Sequencing used blood. The sequence derives from a person aged 18 to 70 in good health. The chain is built from TRBV25-1 and TRBJ1-6, with no clear D. CDR3 region: CASSDRATYNSPLHF. DNA of the CDR3: TGTGCCAGCAGTGATCGGGCCACATATAATTCACCCCTCCACTTT.